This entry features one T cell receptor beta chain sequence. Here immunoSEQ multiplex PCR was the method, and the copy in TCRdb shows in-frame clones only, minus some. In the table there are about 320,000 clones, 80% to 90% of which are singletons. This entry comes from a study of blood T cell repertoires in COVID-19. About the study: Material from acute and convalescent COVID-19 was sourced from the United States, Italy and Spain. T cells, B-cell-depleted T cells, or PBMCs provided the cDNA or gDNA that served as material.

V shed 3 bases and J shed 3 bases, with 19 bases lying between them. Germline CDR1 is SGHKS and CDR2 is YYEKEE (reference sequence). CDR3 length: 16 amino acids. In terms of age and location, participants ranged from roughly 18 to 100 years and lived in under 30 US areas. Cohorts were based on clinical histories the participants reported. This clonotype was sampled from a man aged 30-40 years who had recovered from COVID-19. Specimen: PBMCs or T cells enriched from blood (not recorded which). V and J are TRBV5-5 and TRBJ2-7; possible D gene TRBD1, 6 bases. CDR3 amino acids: CASSWGQTQGLYEQYF. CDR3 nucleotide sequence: TGTGCCAGCAGCTGGGGGCAGACTCAGGGCCTCTACGAGCAGTACTTC.